This entry concerns a single TCR beta chain. This entry comes from a study of blood T cell repertoires in COVID-19. This CDR3 has 13 residues. CDR1 is SNHLY, CDR2 FYNNEI, per germline. V was trimmed by 0 bases and J by 7 bases, leaving 6 bases between them. As processed by the authors: Reference gene primers were amplified, and this amplification served to estimate nucleated cell counts. TCRdb's table, derived via immunoSEQ multiplex PCR, lists solely in-frame clones and lacks some. V, J and clone size are taken as reported in that table, and D and trimming were inferred from the DNA itself. The repertoire holds 70,000 or so clones, with about nine tenths as singletons.

The chain carries TRBV2 and TRBJ2-2; maybe TRBD2 (6 bases). Sequencing used peripheral blood. The receptor comes from an older woman with acute or convalescent COVID-19. CDR3 nucleotides: TGTGCCAGCAGTGAAGCGCGGGGCGGGGAGCTGTTTTTT. It translates to CASSEARGGELFF.